One and the same sample provided the 29 T cell receptor beta chains below, sequenced in a study of a mutant IDH1 vaccine in newly diagnosed glioma. Measured with immunoSEQ multiplex PCR; TCRdb has only the in-frame clones, and not every one. Found here are around 54,000 clones, around 86% of them singletons; the top ten hold about 1.3%. This sample's time point: week 23, last vaccination. Vaccine doses each comprised 300 ug of mutant IDH1 20-mer peptide, with topical imiquimod. Antigen specificity for these receptors is unknown. This material consisted of PBMCs, taken from a glioma patient whose treatment included an IDH1 peptide vaccine. The receptor set was obtained from a man aged 40-49 years with glioma.

Only a few counts were recorded for this clone. V and J are TRBV29-1 and TRBJ1-2, with 8 bases matching TRBD1. Germline V gene lookup returns CDR1 SQVTM and CDR2 ANQGSEA. V lost 7 bases, J lost 12 bases, and 19 bases stayed unmatched. The CDR3 spans 14 residues. DNA for the CDR3: TGCAGCGCTGCTACTTCCGGGACAGGATCAAGAGACACCTTC. This translates into CSAATSGTGSRDTF.

This clone was seen more than once but under ten times. CDR3 amino acids: CASSFRAVATNEKLFF. CDR3 bases: TGTGCCAGCAGCTTTAGGGCAGTTGCAACTAATGAAAAACTGTTTTTT. The chain carries TRBV5-5 and TRBJ1-4; no definite D call. CDR1 and CDR2 from the germline V gene are SGHKS and YYEKEE (reference sequence). The CDR3 consists of 16 residues. Trimming shortened V by 2 bases and J by 0 bases, and 11 bases separated the two germline ends.

CDR3 region: CASSFMGGSTEAFF. CDR3 sequence (DNA): TGCGCCAGCAGCTTTATGGGGGGCTCAACTGAAGCTTTCTTT. This sequence joins TRBV5-1 and TRBJ1-1, with a tentative D call TRBD1 (6 bases). This CDR3 is 14 amino acids long. CDR1 SGHRS and CDR2 YFSETQ come from the germline V gene. The V end lost 2 bases, the J end lost 5 bases, and 13 bases lay between the germline ends.

CDR3 nucleotides: TGCAGCGTTCTTACATGGTACAATGAGCAGTTCTTC. This codes for CSVLTWYNEQFF. This sequence joins TRBV29-1 and TRBJ2-1; D is unresolved. Germline V lookup: CDR1 SQVTM, CDR2 ANQGSEA. V lost 5 bases, J lost 4 bases, and 9 bases lay in between. The CDR3 runs to 12 residues.

This chain uses TRBV2 with TRBJ2-3, with 7 bases lining up with TRBD2. V gave up 6 bases and J gave up 1 base; unmatched junction bases: 7. CDR1 SNHLY and CDR2 FYNNEI come from the germline V gene. This CDR3 has 15 amino acids. In DNA, the CDR3 is TGTGCCAGCAGGGGGGGGGTACGGGGCACAGATACGCAGTATTTT. Translated: CASRGGVRGTDTQYF.

This rearrangement joins TRBV7-2 to TRBJ1-5, with TRBD1 matching 7 bases. CDR1 and CDR2 from the germline V gene are SGHTA and FQGNSA. The CDR3 is 15 amino acids. V lost 1 base and J lost 5; bases outside the gene matches: 5. DNA of the CDR3: TGTGCCAGCAGCTTAGGACAGGGCTGGGATCAGCCCCAGCATTTT. Its protein product is CASSLGQGWDQPQHF.

The chain employs TRBV13 and TRBJ1-4; 10 bases map to TRBD1. The length of the CDR3 is 17 residues. Germline-derived CDR1 and CDR2 are PRHDT and FYEKMQ (reference sequence). V shed 5 bases and J 4 bases; nucleotides not matched to a gene: 10. CDR3 bases: TGTGCCAGCAGCCCGAGGGGACAGGGGCACCTTAATGAAAAACTGTTTTTT. Its protein product is CASSPRGQGHLNEKLFF.

This clone is a singleton in its sample. This sequence joins TRBV14 and TRBJ2-2; D is perhaps TRBD2 (6 bases). Trimming took 0 bases from V and 5 from J, leaving 13 bases between them. Looked up from germline, CDR1 is SGHDN and CDR2 is FVKESK. CDR3 length equals 16 residues. The CDR3 loop reads CASSQDGGARTGELFF. The CDR3 bases are TGTGCCAGCAGCCAAGATGGAGGGGCGCGGACCGGGGAGCTGTTTTTT. The variable domain in full, completed from reference TRBV14 and TRBJ2-2, reads EAGVTQFPSHSVIEKGQTVTLRCDPISGHDNLYWYRRVMGKEIKFLLHFVKESKQDESGMPNNRFLAERTGGTYSTLKVQPAELEDSGVYFCASSQDGGARTGELFFGEGSRLTVL.

A note on this clone: At one boundary the junction diverges from the germline segment, which might be a read error. The genes are TRBV7-6 and TRBJ2-3; TRBD2 aligns across 9 bases. CDR1 SGHVS and CDR2 FNYEAQ come from the germline V gene. The CDR3 length is 14 residues. CDR3 sequence (DNA): TGTGCCAGCAGCCTGGGGACTAGCAAAGATACGCAGTATTTT. Protein product: CASSLGTSKDTQYF.

This chain connects TRBV15 to TRBJ2-5, with a possible D match to TRBD2 (6 bases). CDR1 and CDR2 (germline): LNHNV, YYDKDF (reference sequence). The germline V and J ends were trimmed by 0 bases and 7 bases, with 18 bases remaining between them. This CDR3 has 16 residues. The CDR3 sequence: CATSRDREAHLRTQYF. The DNA of the CDR3 is TGTGCCACCAGCAGAGATAGGGAGGCCCATTTGAGGACCCAGTACTTC.

The V call is TRBV5-4, the J call TRBJ2-1; 12 bases are a match to TRBD2. The CDR3 consists of 15 residues. The germline gives CDR1 SGHNT, CDR2 YYREEE (reference sequence). V gave up 4 bases and J gave up 4 bases; unmatched junction bases: 3. The CDR3 loop reads CASSRTSGTYNEQFF. The CDR3 coding sequence is TGTGCCAGCAGCCGGACTAGCGGGACTTACAATGAGCAGTTCTTC.

This clone showed up just a few times. The V call is TRBV5-1, the J call TRBJ2-2, with TRBD2 as a possible D gene (6 bases). The CDR3 runs to 15 residues. Trimming removed 5 bases at V and 1 base at J, with 12 bases between. Germline V gene sequence: CDR1 SGHRS, CDR2 YFSETQ. The CDR3 loop reads CASSPGLQNTGELFF. In nucleotides, the CDR3 is TGCGCCAGCAGTCCGGGACTCCAGAACACCGGGGAGCTGTTTTTT.

The chain is built from TRBV5-1 and TRBJ2-1; no definite D call. There are 13 residues in the CDR3. The V end lost 0 bases, the J end lost 3 bases, and 4 bases lay between the germline ends. CDR1 and CDR2 (germline): SGHRS, YFSETQ. CDR3 protein: CASSLGGYNEQFF. CDR3 DNA: TGCGCCAGCAGCTTGGGTGGCTACAATGAGCAGTTCTTC.

V is TRBV4-3 and J is TRBJ1-3; no reliable D call. V lost 1 base, J lost 4 bases, and 11 bases lay in between. This CDR3 contains 15 residues. Germline V gives CDR1 LGHNA, CDR2 YSLEER. CDR3 nucleotide sequence: TGCGCCAGCAGCCAAGGTCTGAGTCCAGGAAACACCATATATTTT. Amino acid sequence: CASSQGLSPGNTIYF.

The chain links TRBV6-5 to TRBJ2-1; 7 positions agree with TRBD2. V gave up 6 bases and J gave up 6 bases; unmatched junction bases: 11. CDR3 size: 15 residues. Germline loops: CDR1 MNHEY, CDR2 SVGAGI. The CDR3 sequence is CASRPSGPRSNEQFF. The CDR3 region has the DNA TGTGCCAGCAGGCCTAGCGGTCCCCGAAGCAATGAGCAGTTCTTC.

The chain links TRBV14 to TRBJ2-3; the D gene is possibly TRBD2 (5 bases). The CDR3 is 14 amino acids. Germline V gives CDR1 SGHDN, CDR2 FVKESK. The V end lost 4 bases, the J end lost 7 bases, and 15 bases lay between the germline ends. The CDR3 reads CASSRSGLPHTQYF. The DNA for the CDR3 is TGTGCCAGCAGCCGCAGTGGACTCCCCCATACGCAGTATTTT.

The rearrangement links TRBV5-1 to TRBJ2-3, with a possible D match to TRBD2 (5 bases). V lost 3 bases to trimming and J lost 0 bases, with 14 bases between them. The germline V gene encodes CDR1 SGHRS and CDR2 YFSETQ. The CDR3 covers 16 residues. CDR3 sequence reads: CASSSLEGPSTDTQYF. As DNA, the CDR3 is TGCGCCAGCAGCTCCCTAGAGGGCCCCAGCACAGATACGCAGTATTTT.

This clone was observed once. The CDR3, as DNA: TGTGCCAGCAGCGTAGTACCAGGGAGAAACATTCAGTACTTC. Protein sequence: CASSVVPGRNIQYF. The rearrangement uses TRBV9 and TRBJ2-4; D possibly uses TRBD1 or TRBD2 (5 bases each). Germline CDR1 SGDLS, CDR2 YYNGEE. The CDR3 runs to 14 residues. V was shortened by 0 bases and J by 6 bases, with 10 bases between the two germline ends.

V usage is TRBV7-9 and J usage is TRBJ2-5, with 8 bases matching TRBD1. CDR3 length: 14 amino acids. The V segment lost 5 bases and the J segment 5 bases; nucleotides outside the gene matches: 7. The germline V gene has CDR1 SEHNR and CDR2 FQNEAQ (reference sequence). The DNA of the CDR3 is TGTGCCAGCAGCGAAGACAGGGGTCACGAGACCCAGTACTTC. This encodes CASSEDRGHETQYF.

The V gene is TRBV9, the J gene TRBJ2-3; the match to TRBD2 covers 8 bases. The germline V gene encodes CDR1 SGDLS and CDR2 YYNGEE. The CDR3 loop spans 12 amino acids. DNA of the CDR3: TGTGCAAGCGGGGGTGGCACAGATACGCAGTATTTT. Amino acids: CASGGGTDTQYF. Looking up the rest from reference TRBV9 and TRBJ2-3 gives the full variable domain: DSGVTQTPKHLITATGQRVTLRCSPRSGDLSVYWYQQSLDQGLQFLIQYYNGEERAKGNILERFSAQQFPDLHSELNLSSLELGDSALYFCASGGGTDTQYFGPGTRLTVL.

The chain recombines TRBV19 with TRBJ1-2; no firm D call. CDR3 length: 13 amino acids. Germline V gene lookup returns CDR1 LNHDA and CDR2 SQIVND (reference sequence). The V and J ends lost 4 bases and 5 bases respectively, with 11 bases between them. The CDR3 sequence: CASSTGTFYGYTF. DNA of the CDR3: TGTGCCAGTAGTACAGGAACATTTTATGGCTACACCTTC.

The genes are TRBV11-3 and TRBJ1-3; D remains unclear. V lost 6 bases to trimming and J lost 2 bases, with 5 bases between them. The CDR3 runs 12 residues. Per germline, CDR1 SGHNT and CDR2 YENEEA. CDR3 amino acids: CASSFTGNTIYF. CDR3 sequence (DNA): TGTGCCAGCAGTTTCACTGGAAACACCATATATTTT.

The chain couples TRBV6-5 to TRBJ2-1, with 7 bases fitting TRBD2. V lost 6 bases to trimming and J lost 1 base; unmatched junction nucleotides: 6. Germline CDR1 and CDR2: MNHEY and SVGAGI. The CDR3 consists of 15 residues. The CDR3 DNA is TGTGCCAGCAGCCCGGGAGGCGGGTCCTACAATGAGCAGTTCTTC. It translates to CASSPGGGSYNEQFF.

The V and J genes are TRBV18 and TRBJ1-5; D may be TRBD1 (5 bases). Germline CDR1 and CDR2: KGHSH and LQKENI. Trimming pared 5 bases from V and 1 base from J, leaving 6 bases between. The CDR3 contains 13 residues. The CDR3 sequence is CASSAGSNQPQHF. CDR3 DNA: TGTGCCAGCTCAGCAGGGAGCAATCAGCCCCAGCATTTT.

The gene calls are TRBV2 and TRBJ2-6; 9 bases fit TRBD2. CDR1 and CDR2 (germline): SNHLY, FYNNEI. The J segment lost 2 bases and the V segment lost 5 bases, leaving 4 bases of the junction unmatched. The CDR3 is 16 residues long. CDR3 DNA sequence: TGTGCCAGCAGTAGAATAGCGGGAGCTGGGGCCAACGTCCTGACTTTC. The encoded protein is CASSRIAGAGANVLTF.

The J gene is TRBJ2-7, the V gene TRBV11-2; the D is unclear. V was clipped by 5 bases and J by 4 bases, with 9 bases between them. CDR1 is SGHAT, CDR2 FQNNGV, per germline. The CDR3 is made up of 12 amino acids. The CDR3 region has the DNA TGTGCCAGCAGCCTTACGCAGTACGAGCAGTACTTC. This translates into CASSLTQYEQYF.

Details on this clone: The identical CDR3 is also encoded by other nucleotide sequences in the sample. The V call is TRBV18, the J call TRBJ2-2; D gene unclear. The V gene's germline CDR1 is KGHSH and CDR2 LQKENI. This CDR3 region has 14 residues. V lost 6 bases, J lost 5 bases, and 13 bases lay in between. CDR3: CASSSRQATGELFF. Here the CDR3 DNA reads TGTGCCAGCTCCTCACGACAAGCGACCGGGGAGCTGTTTTTT.

This clone occurred once. The same CDR3 can be traced to other DNA sequences in this sample. The chain employs TRBV7-9 and TRBJ1-1; the D is unclear. Germline V lookup: CDR1 SEHNR, CDR2 FQNEAQ (reference sequence). With 5 bases removed from V and 5 bases from J, the gap between germline ends came to 6 bases. The CDR3 extends over 11 amino acids. The CDR3 DNA is TGTGCCAGCAGCCTTCAGACTGAAGCTTTCTTT. It translates to CASSLQTEAFF.

V usage is TRBV4-1 and J usage is TRBJ2-7; 9 positions agree with TRBD2. The CDR3 totals 15 residues. Germline V gene sequence: CDR1 MGHRA, CDR2 YSYEKL. Germline trimming cut 0 bases from V and 3 bases from J; bases unmatched to any gene: 3. In DNA form, the CDR3 reads TGCGCCAGCAGCCAAGAAAGACTAGCGGTCTACGAGCAGTACTTC. Encoded protein: CASSQERLAVYEQYF.